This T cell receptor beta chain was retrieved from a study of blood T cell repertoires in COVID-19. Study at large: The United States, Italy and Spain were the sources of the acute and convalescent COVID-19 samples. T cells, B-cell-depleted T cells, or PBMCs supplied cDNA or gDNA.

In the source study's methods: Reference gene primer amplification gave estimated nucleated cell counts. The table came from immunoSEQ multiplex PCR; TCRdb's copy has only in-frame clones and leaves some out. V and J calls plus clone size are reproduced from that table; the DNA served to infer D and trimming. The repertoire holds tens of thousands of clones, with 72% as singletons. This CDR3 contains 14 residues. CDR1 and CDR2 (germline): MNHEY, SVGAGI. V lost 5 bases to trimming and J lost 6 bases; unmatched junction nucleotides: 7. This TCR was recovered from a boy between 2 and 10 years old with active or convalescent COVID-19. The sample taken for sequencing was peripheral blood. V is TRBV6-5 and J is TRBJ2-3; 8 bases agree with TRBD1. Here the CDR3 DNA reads TGTGCCAGCAGTCGGACAGGGAACACCGATACGCAGTATTTT. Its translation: CASSRTGNTDTQYF.